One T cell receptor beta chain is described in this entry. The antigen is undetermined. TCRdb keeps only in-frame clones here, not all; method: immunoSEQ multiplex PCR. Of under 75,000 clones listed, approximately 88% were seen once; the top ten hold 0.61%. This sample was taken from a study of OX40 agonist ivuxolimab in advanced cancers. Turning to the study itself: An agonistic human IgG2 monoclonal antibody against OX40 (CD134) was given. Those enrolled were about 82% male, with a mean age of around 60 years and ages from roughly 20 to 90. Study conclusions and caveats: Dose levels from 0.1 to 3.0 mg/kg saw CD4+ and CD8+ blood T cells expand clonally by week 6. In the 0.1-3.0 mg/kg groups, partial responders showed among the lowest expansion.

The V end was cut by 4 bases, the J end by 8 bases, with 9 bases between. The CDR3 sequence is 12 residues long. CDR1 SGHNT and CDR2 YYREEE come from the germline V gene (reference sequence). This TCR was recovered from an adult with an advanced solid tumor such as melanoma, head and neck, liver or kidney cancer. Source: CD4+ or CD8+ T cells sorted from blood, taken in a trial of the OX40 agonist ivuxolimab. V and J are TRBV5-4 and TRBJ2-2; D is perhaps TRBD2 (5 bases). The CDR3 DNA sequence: TGTGCCAGCAGCAGGGAGCGGGGGGAGCTGTTTTTT. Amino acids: CASSRERGELFF.